This T cell receptor beta chain was captured by sequencing in a study of cytomegalovirus exposure and HLA in healthy donors. Whole-study findings and limits: Some TCR beta chains (more than 150 of them) were listed as cytomegalovirus-associated. Subsequent analysis revealed that first-cohort TCR clusters tended to co-occur in the 130 or so validation repertoires. Among the CMV-associated chains, three were confirmed in vitro as specific for CMV antigens. Cytomegalovirus status, reportedly, was diagnosed with high specificity and sensitivity by the classifier.

Method: immunoSEQ multiplex PCR; TCRdb's copy keeps in-frame clones and lacks some. The sample records tens of thousands of clones, approximately 96% being singletons. This CDR3 has 18 amino acids. Germline CDR1 SGHVS, CDR2 FNYEAQ. Trimming at V came to 5 bases and at J to 5 bases, leaving 20 bases not matched to a gene. Regarding this clone: Its antigen is not identified.

The receptor was derived from a woman between 18 and 30 years old in good health and CMV-seronegative. Sequenced material: PBMCs. The chain links TRBV7-6 to TRBJ2-5, with 7 bases lining up with TRBD2. The CDR3 nucleotides are TGTGCCAGCAGCCCCGGACGAGGGGAGGGAGGGTTCGAGGAGACCCAGTACTTC. This sequence encodes CASSPGRGEGGFEETQYF.